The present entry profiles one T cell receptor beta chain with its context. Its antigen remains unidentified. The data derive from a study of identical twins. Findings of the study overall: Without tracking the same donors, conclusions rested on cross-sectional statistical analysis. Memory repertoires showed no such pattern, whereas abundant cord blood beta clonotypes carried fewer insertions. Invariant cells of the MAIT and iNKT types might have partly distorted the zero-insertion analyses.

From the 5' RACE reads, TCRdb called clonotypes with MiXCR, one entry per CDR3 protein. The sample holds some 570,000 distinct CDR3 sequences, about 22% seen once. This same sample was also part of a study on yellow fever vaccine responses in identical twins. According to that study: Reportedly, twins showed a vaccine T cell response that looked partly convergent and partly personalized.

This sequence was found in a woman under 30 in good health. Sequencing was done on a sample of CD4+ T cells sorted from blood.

CDR3 region: CASSLWLGGSYNEQFF. The CDR3 DNA is TGTGCCAGCAGCTTATGGTTGGGAGGGTCCTACAATGAGCAGTTCTTC. The J gene is TRBJ2-1, the V gene TRBV7-9, with TRBD2 identical over 7 bases. Looked up from germline, CDR1 is SEHNR and CDR2 is FQNEAQ (reference sequence). This CDR3 contains 16 residues. Germline trimming cut 2 bases from V and 1 base from J; bases unmatched to any gene: 5.